This T cell receptor (beta chain) was observed in a study of shared clonotypes between healthy human individuals. Overall study: Contributing individuals were two females and three males aged 18 to 49. Every donor yielded three CD4 naive, three CD4 memory, two CD8 naive and one CD8 memory plate.

Caucasian adults living in Nashville, Tennessee, provided all samples. Produced via immunoSEQ multiplex PCR; TCRdb's table is partial and in-frame only. The table has 2 million to 2.5 million clones, approximately 94% seen once. This receptor was taken from a man between 18 and 35 years old in good health. Sequencing was carried out using naive CD4+ T cells sorted from blood. Subset in this sample: CD45RA+ positively selected.

CDR3 loop: CASTKIAGVGEQFF. CDR3 DNA: TGTGCCAGCACCAAGATAGCGGGAGTGGGTGAGCAGTTCTTC. The chain employs TRBV2 and TRBJ2-1, with TRBD2 matching over 9 bases. Looked up from germline, CDR1 is SNHLY and CDR2 is FYNNEI. The CDR3 is 14 amino acids. V lost 7 bases to trimming and J lost 9 bases; unmatched junction nucleotides: 10.